The 3 T cell receptor beta chains in this list originate from one sample, sequenced in a study of early T cells in non-severe SARS-CoV-2 infection. TCRdb ran MiXCR on the 5' RACE reads and lists one entry per CDR3 protein. The profile shows tens of thousands of distinct CDR3 sequences, 12% of them singletons. The material sequenced was whole blood. The origin of the receptors is an adult who was a healthcare worker with PCR-confirmed SARS-CoV-2 infection or an uninfected control (not recorded which).

The chain joins TRBV6-6 to TRBJ2-7, with D maybe TRBD2 (7 bases). Germline CDR1 reads MNHNY; CDR2 reads SVGAGI (reference sequence). V lost 6 bases, J lost 1 base, and 13 bases lay in between. The CDR3 contains 14 residues. CDR3 DNA sequence: TGTGCCAGCAGGGACAGACTAGCATCCTACGAGCAGTACTTC. Translation gives CASRDRLASYEQYF.

This clonotype occurred many times. The chain has TRBV7-6 and TRBJ2-1; D unresolved. CDR3 length equals 13 residues. With 3 bases removed from V and 5 bases from J, the gap between germline ends came to 8 bases. Germline V gene lookup returns CDR1 SGHVS and CDR2 FNYEAQ. The CDR3 nucleotides read TGTGCCAGCAGCTTTGACAACAACAATGAGCAGTTCTTC. Encoded protein: CASSFDNNNEQFF. The full variable domain, completed using reference TRBV7-6 and TRBJ2-1, is GAGVSQSPRYKVTKRGQDVALRCDPISGHVSLYWYRQALGQGPEFLTYFNYEAQQDKSGLPNDRFSAERPEGSISTLTIQRTEQRDSAMYRCASSFDNNNEQFFGPGTRLTVL.

The chain joins TRBV7-9 to TRBJ1-1; D may be TRBD1 (5 bases). The V end lost 4 bases, the J end lost 1 base, and 10 bases lay between the germline ends. CDR3 size: 14 residues. Germline V gene data show CDR1 as SEHNR and CDR2 as FQNEAQ (reference sequence). CDR3 nucleotides: TGTGCCAGCAGCTCGTCCCAGGGGAACACTGAAGCTTTCTTT. Translation gives CASSSSQGNTEAFF.